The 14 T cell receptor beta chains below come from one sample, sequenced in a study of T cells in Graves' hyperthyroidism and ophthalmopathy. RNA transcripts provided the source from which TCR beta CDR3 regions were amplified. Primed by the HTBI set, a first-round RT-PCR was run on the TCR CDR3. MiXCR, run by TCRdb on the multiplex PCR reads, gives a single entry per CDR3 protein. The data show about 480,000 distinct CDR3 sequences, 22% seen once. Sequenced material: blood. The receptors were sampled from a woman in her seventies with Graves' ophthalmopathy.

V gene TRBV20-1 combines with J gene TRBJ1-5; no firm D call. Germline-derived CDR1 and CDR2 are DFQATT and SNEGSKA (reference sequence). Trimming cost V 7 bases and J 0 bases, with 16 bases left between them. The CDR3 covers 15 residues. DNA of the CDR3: TGCAGTGGATCGACACAGCCCTATAGCAATCAGCCCCAGCATTTT. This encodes CSGSTQPYSNQPQHF.

CDR3 sequence: CASTPLDRSFSGNTIYF. The DNA for the CDR3 is TGTGCCAGCACCCCCTTGGACAGGAGCTTCTCTGGAAACACCATATATTTT. The chain combines TRBV6-1 with TRBJ1-3, with 7 bases aligning to TRBD1. Unmatched junction bases numbered 12, after V lost 7 bases and J lost 0 bases. The CDR3 spans 17 residues. Germline assignment: CDR1 MNHNS and CDR2 SASEGT.

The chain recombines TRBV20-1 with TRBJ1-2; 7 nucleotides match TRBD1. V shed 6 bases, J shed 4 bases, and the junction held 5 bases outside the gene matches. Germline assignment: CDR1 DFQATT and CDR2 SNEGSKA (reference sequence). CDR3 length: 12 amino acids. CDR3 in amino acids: CSAYRGGYGYTF. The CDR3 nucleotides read TGCAGTGCATACAGGGGAGGCTATGGCTACACCTTC.

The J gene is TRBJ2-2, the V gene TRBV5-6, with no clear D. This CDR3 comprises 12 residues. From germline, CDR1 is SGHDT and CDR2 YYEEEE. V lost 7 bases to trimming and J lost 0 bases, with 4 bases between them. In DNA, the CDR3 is TGTGCCAGCGTTACGAACACCGGGGAGCTGTTTTTT. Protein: CASVTNTGELFF. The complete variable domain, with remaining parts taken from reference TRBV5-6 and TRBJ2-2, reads DAGVTQSPTHLIKTRGQQVTLRCSPKSGHDTVSWYQQALGQGPQFIFQYYEEEERQRGNFPDRFSGHQFPNYSSELNVNALLLGDSALYLCASVTNTGELFFGEGSRLTVL.

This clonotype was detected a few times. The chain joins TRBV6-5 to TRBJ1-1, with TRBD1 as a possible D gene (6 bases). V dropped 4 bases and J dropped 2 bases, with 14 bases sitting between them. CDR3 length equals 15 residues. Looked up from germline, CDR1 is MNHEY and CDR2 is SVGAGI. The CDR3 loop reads CASSFVQGGNTEAFF. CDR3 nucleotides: TGTGCCAGCAGTTTCGTACAGGGAGGAAACACTGAAGCTTTCTTT.

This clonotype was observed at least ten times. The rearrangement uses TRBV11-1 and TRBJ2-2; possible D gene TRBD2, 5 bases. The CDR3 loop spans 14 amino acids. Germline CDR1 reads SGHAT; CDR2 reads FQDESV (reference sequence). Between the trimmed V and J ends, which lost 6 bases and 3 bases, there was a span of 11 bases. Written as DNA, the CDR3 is TGTGCCAGCAGTCCTCCTAGCTACACCGGGGAGCTGTTTTTT. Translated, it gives CASSPPSYTGELFF.

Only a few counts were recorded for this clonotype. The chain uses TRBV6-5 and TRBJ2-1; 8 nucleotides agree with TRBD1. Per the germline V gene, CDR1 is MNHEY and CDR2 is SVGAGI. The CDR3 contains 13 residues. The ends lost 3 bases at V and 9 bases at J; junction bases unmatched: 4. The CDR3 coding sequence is TGTGCCAGCAGTTATTCAGGGGGCGGTGAGCAGTTCTTC. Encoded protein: CASSYSGGGEQFF.

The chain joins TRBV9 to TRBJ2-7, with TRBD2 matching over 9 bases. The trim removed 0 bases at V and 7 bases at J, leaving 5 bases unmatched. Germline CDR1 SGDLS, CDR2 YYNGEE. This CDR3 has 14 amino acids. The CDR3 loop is CASSVGLAGREQYF. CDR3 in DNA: TGTGCCAGCAGCGTAGGTCTAGCGGGACGTGAGCAGTACTTC.

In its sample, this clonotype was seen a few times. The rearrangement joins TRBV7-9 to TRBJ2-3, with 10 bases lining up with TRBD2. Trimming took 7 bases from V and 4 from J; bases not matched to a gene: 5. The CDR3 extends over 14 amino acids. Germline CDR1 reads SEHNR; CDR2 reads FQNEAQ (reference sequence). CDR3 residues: CASTLAGVADTQYF. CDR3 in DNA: TGTGCCAGCACCCTAGCGGGAGTAGCAGATACGCAGTATTTT.

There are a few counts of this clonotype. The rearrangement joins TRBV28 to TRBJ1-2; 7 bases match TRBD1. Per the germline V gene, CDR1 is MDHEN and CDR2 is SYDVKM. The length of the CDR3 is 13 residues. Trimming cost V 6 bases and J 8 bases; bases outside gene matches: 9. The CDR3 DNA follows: TGTGCCAGCAGGGAGGGGGCGCTGGGAGGCTACACCTTC. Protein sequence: CASREGALGGYTF.

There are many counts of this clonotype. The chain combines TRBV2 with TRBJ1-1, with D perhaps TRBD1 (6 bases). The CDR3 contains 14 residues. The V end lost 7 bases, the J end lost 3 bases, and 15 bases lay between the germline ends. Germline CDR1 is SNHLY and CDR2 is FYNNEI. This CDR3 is CASTVQGSHTEAFF. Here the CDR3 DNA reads TGTGCCAGCACCGTACAGGGCTCCCACACTGAAGCTTTCTTT.

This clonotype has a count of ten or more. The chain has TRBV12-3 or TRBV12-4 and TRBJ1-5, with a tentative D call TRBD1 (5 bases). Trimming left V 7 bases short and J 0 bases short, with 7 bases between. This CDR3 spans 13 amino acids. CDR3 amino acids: CASNGASNQPQHF. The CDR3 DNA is TGTGCCAGCAACGGGGCTAGCAATCAGCCCCAGCATTTT.

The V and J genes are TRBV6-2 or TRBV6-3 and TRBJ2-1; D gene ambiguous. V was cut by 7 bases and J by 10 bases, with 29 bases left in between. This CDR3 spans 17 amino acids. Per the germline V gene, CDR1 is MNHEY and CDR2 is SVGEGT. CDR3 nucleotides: TGTGCCAGCACCAACGGTGGGATTACGAGGCATTTGGTGGAGCAGTTCTTC. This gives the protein CASTNGGITRHLVEQFF.

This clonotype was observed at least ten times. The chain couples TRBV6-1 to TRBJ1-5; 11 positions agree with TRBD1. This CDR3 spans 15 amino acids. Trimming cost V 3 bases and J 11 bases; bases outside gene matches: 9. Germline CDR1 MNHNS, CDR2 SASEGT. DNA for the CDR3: TGTGCCAGCAGTGATCCGGGACAGGGGGGGAAAGCCCAGCATTTT. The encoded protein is CASSDPGQGGKAQHF.